This T cell receptor beta chain stems from a study of shared clonotypes between healthy human individuals. In regard to this clone: What it binds is unknown.

In germline, CDR1 is LGHNA, CDR2 YNFKEQ. The CDR3 totals 16 residues. V was pared by 3 bases and J by 6 bases, with 4 bases of the junction left unmatched. Sorted-subset replicate PCR reactions contained 150 to 200 ng DNA, corresponding to approximately 30,000 T cell genomes. Method: immunoSEQ multiplex PCR; TCRdb's copy keeps in-frame clones and lacks some. The profile covers some 500,000 clones, with around 96% appearing a single time and about 0.068% taken by the ten largest. The study's findings and limits: Clonotypes that were shared across four donors made up roughly 5.2% of naive CD4 clonotypes. The sole specimen, blood, was sampled, and tissue repertoires likely differ.

A split of CD4+ cells into CD45RA+ naive and CD45RA-negative memory subsets was performed. The V gene is TRBV4-2, the J gene TRBJ2-2; TRBD2 matches 13 bases. The receptor was isolated from a woman aged 25-40 years in good health. Sample: naive CD4+ T cells sorted from blood. Subset specified: CD45RA+ positively selected. CDR3 bases: TGTGCCAGCAGCCAGCGCGGACTAGCGGGAGCCGGGGAGCTGTTTTTT. This translates into CASSQRGLAGAGELFF.